A single count supports the clone carrying this T cell receptor beta chain. The authors' processing: Amplification of reference gene primers was used by the study to estimate nucleated cell counts. Using immunoSEQ multiplex PCR, the repertoire was profiled, and TCRdb retains in-frame clones only, with some absent. V and J calls and clone size are copied from that table; D and trimming were computed from the DNA. Among roughly 180,000 clones listed, 75% to 90% were seen once. This record belongs to a study of blood T cell repertoires in COVID-19. The CDR3 extends over 17 amino acids. The V gene's germline CDR1 is ENHRY and CDR2 SYGVKD. V shed 3 bases and J shed 2 bases, with 17 bases lying between them.

This sequence originates from a woman aged 55-70 years with acute or convalescent COVID-19. The material sequenced was peripheral blood. This chain links TRBV10-3 with TRBJ1-5; the D gene is possibly TRBD1 (6 bases). The CDR3 protein is CAISEQGRGNGNQPQHF. The CDR3 nucleotides are TGTGCCATCAGTGAACAAGGCAGGGGAAATGGCAATCAGCCCCAGCATTTT.